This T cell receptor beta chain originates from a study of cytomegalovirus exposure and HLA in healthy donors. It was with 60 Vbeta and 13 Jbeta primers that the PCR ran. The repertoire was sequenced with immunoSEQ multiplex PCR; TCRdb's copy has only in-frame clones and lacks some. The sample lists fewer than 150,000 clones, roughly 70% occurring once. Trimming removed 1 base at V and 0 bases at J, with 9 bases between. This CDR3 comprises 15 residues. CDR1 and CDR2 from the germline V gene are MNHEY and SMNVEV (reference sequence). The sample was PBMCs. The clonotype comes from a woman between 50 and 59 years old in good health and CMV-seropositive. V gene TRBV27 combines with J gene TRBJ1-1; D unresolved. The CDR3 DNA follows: TGTGCCAGCAGTTTATTAGCAGAAATGAACACTGAAGCTTTCTTT. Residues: CASSLLAEMNTEAFF.